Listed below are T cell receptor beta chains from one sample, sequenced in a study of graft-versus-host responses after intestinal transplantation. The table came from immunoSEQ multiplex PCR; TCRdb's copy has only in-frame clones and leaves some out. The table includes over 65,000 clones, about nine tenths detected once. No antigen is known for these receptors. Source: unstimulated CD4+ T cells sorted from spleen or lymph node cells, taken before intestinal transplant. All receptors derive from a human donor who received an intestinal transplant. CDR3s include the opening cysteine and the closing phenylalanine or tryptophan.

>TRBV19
CASSARGPYNSPLHF
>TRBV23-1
CASSQRDSIYGYTF
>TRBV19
CASSPRDRGEAFF
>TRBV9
CASSAGVGATYEQYF
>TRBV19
CASSTTGGNYGYTF
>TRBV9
CASSVGRYGYTF
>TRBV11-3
CASSFPTANTDTQYF
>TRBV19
CASSIVTGHPAANEKLFF
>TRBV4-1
CASSPRDKYSNQPQHF
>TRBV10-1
CASGSGQGAGNTIYF
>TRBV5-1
CASSLTQGGFYGYTF
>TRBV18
CASSPGGSYEQYF
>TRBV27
CASSFQGRGYGYTF
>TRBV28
CASSRLAELGYF
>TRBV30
CAWSGQSANYGYTF